This TCR beta chain is drawn from a study of vaccination effects on CD4 cells after COVID-19. CD4+ T cells were isolated after roughly nine days of culture. According to the study, vaccine recipients showed no prior SARS-CoV-2 infection and negative nucleocapsid antibodies. At days 3 and 7, half of the medium was exchanged for IL-2 medium. Study-wide results and caveats: After vaccination, at late timepoints, clones induced by infection and by vaccine contracted markedly.

CDR1 and CDR2 from the germline V gene are LGHNA and YNFKEQ. Trimming took 1 base from V and 0 from J; bases not matched to a gene: 0. The CDR3 length is 16 residues. Sequenced by immunoSEQ multiplex PCR; TCRdb stores in-frame clones only, minus some. The profile covers tens of thousands of clones, with about 70% appearing a single time and around 4.4% taken by the ten largest. Regarding this clone: Its antigen is undetermined.

This receptor was taken from a human donor who received a COVID-19 vaccine. This specimen consisted of CD4+ T cells from PBMCs cultured without peptide, obtained before COVID-19 vaccination. The chain combines TRBV4-2 with TRBJ2-6; 7 bases line up with TRBD1. CDR3 in amino acids: CASSQAGGSGANVLTF. The DNA for the CDR3 is TGTGCCAGCAGCCAAGCAGGGGGCTCTGGGGCCAACGTCCTGACTTTC.